This T cell receptor beta chain was sequenced for a study of PD-1 blockade in mismatch repair-deficient tumors. Here immunoSEQ multiplex PCR was the method, and the copy in TCRdb shows in-frame clones only, minus some. Here the sample spans about 23,000 clones, 65% to 85% being singletons. V was pared by 1 base and J by 0 bases, with 8 bases between. Per germline, CDR1 SGHVS and CDR2 FNYEAQ. The CDR3 loop spans 15 amino acids. TCRs were sequenced from a few patients responding to pembrolizumab. The chain recombines TRBV7-6 with TRBJ2-3, with D hard to call. This receptor was identified in an adult with mismatch repair-deficient cancer. Source: peripheral blood, taken 12 weeks after starting pembrolizumab. CDR3 DNA sequence: TGTGCCAGCAGCTTAGTTCCAACTAGCACAGATACGCAGTATTTT. This translates into CASSLVPTSTDTQYF.